This TCR beta chain was documented in a study of T cell changes during pregnancy in multiple sclerosis. TCRdb's table, derived via immunoSEQ multiplex PCR, lists solely in-frame clones and lacks some. The table has approximately 61,000 clones, around nine tenths seen once. This TCR came from a female donor in good health, enrolled as a control in a pregnancy study. The input for sequencing was peripheral blood, taken in the first trimester of pregnancy.

CDR3 DNA sequence: TGTGCCAGCAGCTTAGTTCAGGGGGGGAACACTGAAGCTTTCTTT. Translation: CASSLVQGGNTEAFF. This chain links TRBV7-6 with TRBJ1-1; TRBD1 agrees at 7 bases. The length of the CDR3 is 15 residues. V shed 1 base and J 1 base; nucleotides not matched to a gene: 3. Germline CDR1 reads SGHVS; CDR2 reads FNYEAQ.